The rows below give T cell receptor beta chains drawn from one sample of a study of tumor-infiltrating lymphocytes in primary liver carcinoma. Via MiXCR, TCRdb re-called the multiplex PCR reads, giving one row per CDR3 protein. The table records fewer than 350,000 distinct CDR3 sequences, over 55% of them present only once. Material for sequencing was peripheral blood. The receptors shown here come from a man in his forties or fifties with primary liver carcinoma and hepatitis B virus infection. Both conserved end residues are part of each CDR3. Each record gives: J gene, V gene, clone size, D gene, CDR3 protein, CDR3 DNA. A D gene is named only where the DNA matches it firmly. The size of a clone is reported for some rows only, either as once, few or many, or as a class for expanded clones.

J: TRBJ2-7
V: TRBV6-6
size: NA
D: TRBD2
CDR3: CASSFSGLAGGGEQYF
DNA: TGTGCCAGCAGTTTTTCCGGACTAGCGGGAGGAGGGGAGCAGTACTTC

J: TRBJ1-5
V: TRBV29-1
size: many
D: NA
CDR3: CSAAVSNQPQHF
DNA: TGCAGCGCCGCTGTGAGCAATCAGCCCCAGCATTTT

J: TRBJ1-2
V: TRBV30
size: NA
D: NA
CDR3: CAWGVRDGASGYTF
DNA: TGTGCCTGGGGTGTACGGGACGGGGCTTCTGGCTACACCTTC

J: TRBJ2-4
V: TRBV4-1
size: NA
D: NA
CDR3: CASSQPQAGIGLAKNIQYF
DNA: TGCGCCAGCAGCCAACCACAAGCCGGGATAGGGCTAGCCAAAAACATTCAGTACTTC

J: TRBJ2-3
V: TRBV14
size: once
D: TRBD2
CDR3: CASSPVPGAGCGDTQYF
DNA: TGTGCCAGCAGCCCGGTCCCAGGAGCGGGGTGTGGTGATACGCAGTATTTT

J: TRBJ2-7
V: TRBV11-2
size: once
D: TRBD2
CDR3: CASSLAGGSSYEHYF
DNA: TGTGCCAGCAGCTTGGCGGGAGGATCCTCCTACGAGCATTACTTC

J: TRBJ1-2
V: TRBV29-1
size: many
D: NA
CDR3: CSVDLRDGYTF
DNA: TGCAGCGTTGATCTCAGGGATGGCTACACCTTC

J: TRBJ2-7
V: TRBV7-9
size: NA
D: TRBD2
CDR3: CASSSPVAGALEQYF
DNA: TGTGCCAGCAGTTCCCCGGTAGCGGGAGCACTCGAGCAGTACTTC

J: TRBJ2-5
V: TRBV24-1
size: NA
D: NA
CDR3: CATSGSGSQETQYF
DNA: TGTGCCACCAGTGGATCCGGATCCCAAGAGACCCAGTACTTC

J: TRBJ2-6
V: TRBV11-1
size: NA
D: NA
CDR3: CASSLGSSGANIQTF
DNA: TGTGCCAGCAGCTTAGGTTCCTCTGGGGCCAACATCCAGACTTTC

J: TRBJ2-7
V: TRBV4-1
size: many
D: TRBD2
CDR3: CASSRIEGQGRPTGTSGRMYEQYF
DNA: TGCGCCAGCAGCCGAATAGAGGGGCAGGGTCGCCCGACCGGGACTAGCGGGAGGATGTACGAGCAGTACTTC

J: TRBJ1-3
V: TRBV6-5
size: many
D: TRBD1
CDR3: CASSFGQGRVGNTIYF
DNA: TGTGCCAGCAGCTTCGGACAGGGGAGAGTGGGAAACACCATATATTTT

J: TRBJ1-6
V: TRBV4-1
size: once
D: NA
CDR3: CASSQDSTGNSSLHF
DNA: TGCGCCAGTAGCCAAGATAGCACAGGGAATTCATCCCTCCACTTT

J: TRBJ2-7
V: TRBV29-1
size: NA
D: NA
CDR3: CSVGLSNRDEQYF
DNA: TGCAGCGTTGGCCTCTCCAATAGGGACGAGCAGTACTTC

J: TRBJ1-5
V: TRBV28
size: NA
D: NA
CDR3: CASRDRDQPQHF
DNA: TGTGCCAGCAGGGATAGGGATCAGCCCCAGCATTTT

J: TRBJ1-1
V: TRBV11-2
size: NA
D: NA
CDR3: CASSRSNTEAFF
DNA: TGTGCCAGCAGCCGATCGAACACTGAAGCTTTCTTT

J: TRBJ2-7
V: TRBV11-2
size: NA
D: NA
CDR3: CASNSRGGGFDEQYF
DNA: TGTGCCAGCAACTCCCGGGGAGGGGGCTTCGACGAGCAGTACTTC

J: TRBJ1-5
V: TRBV6-1
size: once
D: NA
CDR3: CASRVPDSNQLQHF
DNA: TGTGCCAGCAGGGTTCCGGATAGCAATCAGCTCCAGCATTTT

J: TRBJ2-3
V: TRBV5-8
size: NA
D: NA
CDR3: CASMMPPASRLTDTQYF
DNA: TGTGCCAGCATGATGCCTCCGGCTAGCAGGTTGACAGATACGCAGTATTTT